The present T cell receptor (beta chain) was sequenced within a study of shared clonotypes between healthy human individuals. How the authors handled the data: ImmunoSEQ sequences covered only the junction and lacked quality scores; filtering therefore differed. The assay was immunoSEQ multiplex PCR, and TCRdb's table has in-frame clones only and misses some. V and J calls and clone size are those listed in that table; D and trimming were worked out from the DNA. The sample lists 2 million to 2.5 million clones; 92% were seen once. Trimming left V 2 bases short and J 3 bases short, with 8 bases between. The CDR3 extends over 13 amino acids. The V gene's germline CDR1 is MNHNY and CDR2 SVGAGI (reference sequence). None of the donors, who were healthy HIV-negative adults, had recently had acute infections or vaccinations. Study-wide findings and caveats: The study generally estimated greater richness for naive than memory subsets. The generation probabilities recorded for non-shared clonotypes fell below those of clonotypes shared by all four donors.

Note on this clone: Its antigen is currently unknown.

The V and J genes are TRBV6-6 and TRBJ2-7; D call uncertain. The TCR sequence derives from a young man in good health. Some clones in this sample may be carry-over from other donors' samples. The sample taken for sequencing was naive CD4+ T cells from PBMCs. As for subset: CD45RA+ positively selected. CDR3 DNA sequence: TGTGCCAGCAGTTACGCAGTTCTCTACGAGCAGTACTTC. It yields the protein CASSYAVLYEQYF.